This T cell receptor (beta chain) emerged from a study of blood T cell repertoires in COVID-19. The overall study: The study drew acute and convalescent COVID-19 samples from the United States, Italy and Spain.

The table came from immunoSEQ multiplex PCR; TCRdb's copy has only in-frame clones and leaves some out. The sample records around 87,000 clones, roughly 90% being singletons. This TCR came from a human donor with active COVID-19. The donor label of this sample is uncertain. Sequencing was performed on peripheral blood.

The CDR3 loop reads CASSLMLGRKDNEQFF. As DNA, the CDR3 is TGTGCCAGCAGCTTAATGCTGGGGCGCAAAGACAATGAGCAGTTCTTC. V gene TRBV11-2 combines with J gene TRBJ2-1, with D possibly being TRBD1 (5 bases). CDR1 SGHAT and CDR2 FQNNGV come from the germline V gene. The CDR3 is 16 amino acids. Deletions cut 2 bases from V and 5 bases from J, with 16 bases between.